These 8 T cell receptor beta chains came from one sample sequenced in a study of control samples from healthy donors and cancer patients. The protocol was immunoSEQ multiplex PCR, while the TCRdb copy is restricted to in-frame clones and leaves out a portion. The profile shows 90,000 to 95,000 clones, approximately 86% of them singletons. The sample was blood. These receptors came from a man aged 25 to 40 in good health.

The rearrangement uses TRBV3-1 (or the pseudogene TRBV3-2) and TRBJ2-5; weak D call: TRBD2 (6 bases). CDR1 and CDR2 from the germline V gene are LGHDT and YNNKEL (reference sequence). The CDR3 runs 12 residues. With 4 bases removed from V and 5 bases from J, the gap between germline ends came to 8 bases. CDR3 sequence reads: CASSPREETQYF. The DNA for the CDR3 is TGTGCCAGCAGCCCCCGGGAGGAGACCCAGTACTTC.

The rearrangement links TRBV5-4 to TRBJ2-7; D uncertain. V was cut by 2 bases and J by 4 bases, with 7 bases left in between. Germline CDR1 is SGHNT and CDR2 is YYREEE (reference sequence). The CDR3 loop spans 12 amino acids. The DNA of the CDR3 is TGTGCCAGCAGCTTTGGGTCTTACGAGCAGTACTTC. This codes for CASSFGSYEQYF.

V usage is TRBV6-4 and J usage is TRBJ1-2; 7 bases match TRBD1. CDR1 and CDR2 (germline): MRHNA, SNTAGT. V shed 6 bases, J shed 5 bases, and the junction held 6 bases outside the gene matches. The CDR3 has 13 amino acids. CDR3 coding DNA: TGTGCCAGCAGCGCCGGGACAGAGTATGGCTACACCTTC. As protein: CASSAGTEYGYTF.

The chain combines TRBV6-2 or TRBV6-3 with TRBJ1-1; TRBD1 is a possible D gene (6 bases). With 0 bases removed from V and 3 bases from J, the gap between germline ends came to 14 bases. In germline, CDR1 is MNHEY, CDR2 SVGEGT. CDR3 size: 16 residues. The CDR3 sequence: CASSYSRQVMDTEAFF. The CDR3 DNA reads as TGTGCCAGCAGTTACTCGAGACAGGTTATGGACACTGAAGCTTTCTTT.

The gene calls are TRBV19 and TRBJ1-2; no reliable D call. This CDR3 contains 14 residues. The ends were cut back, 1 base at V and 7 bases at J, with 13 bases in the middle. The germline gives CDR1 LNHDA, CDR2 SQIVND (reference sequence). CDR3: CASSIGLRAFGYTF. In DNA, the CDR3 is TGTGCCAGTAGTATAGGCCTACGGGCCTTTGGCTACACCTTC.

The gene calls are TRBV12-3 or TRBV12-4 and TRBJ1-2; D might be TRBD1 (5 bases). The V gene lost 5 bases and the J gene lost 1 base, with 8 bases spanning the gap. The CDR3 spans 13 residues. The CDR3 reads CASSPGNNYGYTF. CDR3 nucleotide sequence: TGTGCCAGCAGTCCAGGGAATAACTATGGCTACACCTTC.

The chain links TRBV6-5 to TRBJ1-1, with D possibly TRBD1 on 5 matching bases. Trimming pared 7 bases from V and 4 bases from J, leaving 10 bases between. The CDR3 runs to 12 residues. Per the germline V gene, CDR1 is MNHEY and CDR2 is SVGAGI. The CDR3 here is CASTPGITEAFF. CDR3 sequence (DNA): TGTGCCAGCACTCCAGGGATCACTGAAGCTTTCTTT.

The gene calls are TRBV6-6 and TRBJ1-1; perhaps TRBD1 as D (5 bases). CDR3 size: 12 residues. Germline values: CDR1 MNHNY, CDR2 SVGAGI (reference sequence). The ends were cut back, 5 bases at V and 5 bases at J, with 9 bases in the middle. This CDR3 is CASSQGGTEAFF. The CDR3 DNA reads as TGTGCCAGCAGTCAGGGTGGAACTGAAGCTTTCTTT.